This T cell receptor beta chain was captured in a study of blood T cell repertoires in COVID-19. In the study overall: There were acute and convalescent COVID-19 samples, and they came from the United States, Italy and Spain.

The study recruited people aged roughly 18 to 89 years across approximately 24 US areas. Some clones are missing from TCRdb's copy, which holds only in-frame ones; the method was immunoSEQ multiplex PCR. The table lists over 200,000 clones, about 91% of them singletons. Germline CDR1 is LNHDA and CDR2 is SQIVND (reference sequence). The CDR3 contains 12 residues. The J segment lost 7 bases and the V segment lost 7 bases, leaving 4 bases of the junction unmatched. This TCR was sampled from a human donor in a cohort exposed to, infected with or recovered from COVID-19 (not recorded which). The donor label of this sample is uncertain. Specimen: PBMCs or T cells enriched from blood (not recorded which). This chain uses TRBV19 with TRBJ2-1; TRBD1 matches 7 bases. The CDR3 sequence is CASTTGINEQFF. The DNA of the CDR3 is TGTGCCAGTACGACAGGGATAAATGAGCAGTTCTTC.